This record covers a single T cell receptor beta chain. What it binds is not known. Construction of the TCR beta libraries employed iRepertoire HTBI primers in conjunction with Arm-PCR of CDR3 regions. From the multiplex PCR reads, TCRdb called clonotypes with MiXCR, one entry per CDR3 protein. The sample shows 350,000 to 500,000 distinct CDR3 sequences, 12% to 15% of them seen only once. The CDR3 sequence is 16 residues long. With V trimmed by 4 bases and J by 0 bases, 3 bases remained unmatched. Germline V CDR1 and CDR2: SGHKS, YYEKEE (reference sequence). This entry belongs to a study of regulatory T cells in long-lasting Graves disease. Study-wide points: Fewer public clonotypes were shared by new patients (roughly 970) than by persistent patients (roughly 2,500).

Stated time point: newly diagnosed GD, antithyroid drugs for less than 3 months. The authors made the TCR library using RNA they extracted from PBMCs. The same specimen was also included in a second study, on T cells in Graves' hyperthyroidism and ophthalmopathy.

The input for sequencing was peripheral blood mononuclear cells (PBMCs), taken at new diagnosis, from a patient treated with antithyroid drugs. The receptor was derived from a woman aged 50 to 60 with Graves disease. The chain uses TRBV5-5 and TRBJ2-6, with 8 bases identical to TRBD2. The CDR3 nucleotides read TGTGCCAGCAGCCCGGGAGGGGTCTCTGGGGCCAACGTCCTGACTTTC. Its protein product is CASSPGGVSGANVLTF.